A selection of T cell receptor beta chains follows, all from one sample in a study of CD8 T cells in Susac syndrome. Using its own MiXCR run on the immunoSEQ multiplex PCR reads, TCRdb lists one record per CDR3 protein. The table lists around 71,000 distinct CDR3 sequences, nearly 96% of them singletons. Sequenced material: CD4+ T cells from PBMCs. These receptors were taken from a human donor with multiple sclerosis. Each CDR3 is given with its conserved first and last residue. The D gene is left open where the match is weak. Clone size appears in some rows only: once, few, many, or a class for an expanded clone.

j_gene: TRBJ2-2
d_gene: NA
v_gene: TRBV12-3/TRBV12-4
abundance: NA
CDR3nt: TGTGCCAGCAGCTACACGTCCACCGGGGAGCTGTTTTTT
CDR3aa: CASSYTSTGELFF

j_gene: TRBJ2-1
d_gene: TRBD2
v_gene: TRBV12-3/TRBV12-4
abundance: NA
CDR3nt: TGTGCCAGCAGTTTTGGACTAGCGGGGGGCAATGAGCAGTTCTTC
CDR3aa: CASSFGLAGGNEQFF

j_gene: TRBJ2-5
d_gene: NA
v_gene: TRBV20-1
abundance: NA
CDR3nt: TGCAGTGCTAGAGATCCTGGGAGGGAGACCCAGTACTTC
CDR3aa: CSARDPGRETQYF

j_gene: TRBJ2-7
d_gene: TRBD1
v_gene: TRBV30
abundance: NA
CDR3nt: TGTGCCTGGACCTCGGGACAGGGTTACGAGCAGTACTTC
CDR3aa: CAWTSGQGYEQYF

j_gene: TRBJ2-1
d_gene: TRBD1
v_gene: TRBV6-5
abundance: NA
CDR3nt: TGTGCCAGCAGTACAAGACAGGGTCGGAATGAGCAGTTCTTC
CDR3aa: CASSTRQGRNEQFF

j_gene: TRBJ2-2
d_gene: NA
v_gene: TRBV12-3/TRBV12-4
abundance: NA
CDR3nt: TGTGCCAGCACTCCCAGGGAGGTATACACCGGGGAGCTGTTTTTT
CDR3aa: CASTPREVYTGELFF

j_gene: TRBJ1-4
d_gene: TRBD1
v_gene: TRBV30
abundance: once
CDR3nt: TGTGCCTGGAGTGTGAAAGGACAGGGAGAAAAACTGTTTTTT
CDR3aa: CAWSVKGQGEKLFF

j_gene: TRBJ2-7
d_gene: TRBD1
v_gene: TRBV3-1
abundance: NA
CDR3nt: TGTGCCAGCAGCCAGCCGGGACAGGGGTTTTACGAGCAGTACTTC
CDR3aa: CASSQPGQGFYEQYF

j_gene: TRBJ1-1
d_gene: NA
v_gene: TRBV25-1
abundance: NA
CDR3nt: TGTGCCAGCAGTGAAAACAGGTTGAACACTGAAGCTTTCTTT
CDR3aa: CASSENRLNTEAFF

j_gene: TRBJ1-1
d_gene: NA
v_gene: TRBV3-1
abundance: NA
CDR3nt: TGTGCCAGCAGTCACAGGAACACTGAAGCTTTCTTT
CDR3aa: CASSHRNTEAFF

j_gene: TRBJ1-2
d_gene: NA
v_gene: TRBV18
abundance: NA
CDR3nt: TGTGCCAGCTCACCAGCTAACTATGGCTACACCTTC
CDR3aa: CASSPANYGYTF

j_gene: TRBJ1-2
d_gene: NA
v_gene: TRBV18
abundance: NA
CDR3nt: TGTGCCAGCTCACCCACGGACAGCTATGGCTACACCTTC
CDR3aa: CASSPTDSYGYTF

j_gene: TRBJ2-2
d_gene: TRBD1
v_gene: TRBV7-8
abundance: NA
CDR3nt: TGTGCCAGCAGCTCGCCCGGGACAGGGAACACCGGGGAGCTGTTTTTT
CDR3aa: CASSSPGTGNTGELFF

j_gene: TRBJ2-7
d_gene: NA
v_gene: TRBV12-3/TRBV12-4
abundance: few
CDR3nt: TGTGCCAGCAGTAGGGACACCTCCTACGAGCAGTACTTC
CDR3aa: CASSRDTSYEQYF

j_gene: TRBJ2-3
d_gene: NA
v_gene: TRBV10-3
abundance: NA
CDR3nt: TGTGCCATCAGTGCCCTCAATTCAGCAGATACGCAGTATTTT
CDR3aa: CAISALNSADTQYF

j_gene: TRBJ2-7
d_gene: NA
v_gene: TRBV29-1
abundance: NA
CDR3nt: TGCAGCGCAGGGGAATTCACGGGCGAGCAGTACTTC
CDR3aa: CSAGEFTGEQYF

j_gene: TRBJ1-1
d_gene: TRBD1
v_gene: TRBV3-1
abundance: NA
CDR3nt: TGTGCCAGCAGCCGTCTGGGACAGGGTGAAGCTTTCTTT
CDR3aa: CASSRLGQGEAFF

j_gene: TRBJ2-1
d_gene: TRBD2
v_gene: TRBV6-5
abundance: NA
CDR3nt: TGTGCCAGCAGTTACGACGGACTAGCCACGCAGTTCTTC
CDR3aa: CASSYDGLATQFF

j_gene: TRBJ2-1
d_gene: TRBD2
v_gene: TRBV7-9
abundance: once
CDR3nt: TGTGCCAGCAGCCAGGGACTAGCGGGGGGGCTCGGCGAGCAGTTCTTC
CDR3aa: CASSQGLAGGLGEQFF

j_gene: TRBJ2-7
d_gene: NA
v_gene: TRBV27
abundance: NA
CDR3nt: TGTGCCAGCAGTTTATCGAACACCTACTCCTACGAGCAGTACTTC
CDR3aa: CASSLSNTYSYEQYF

j_gene: TRBJ1-1
d_gene: NA
v_gene: TRBV7-2
abundance: NA
CDR3nt: TGTGCCAGCAGGGAGACAGTGAACACTGAAGCTTTCTTT
CDR3aa: CASRETVNTEAFF

j_gene: TRBJ1-3
d_gene: TRBD1
v_gene: TRBV12-3/TRBV12-4
abundance: NA
CDR3nt: TGTGCCAGCAGTCGACACGACAGGGGAAGAAACACCATATATTTT
CDR3aa: CASSRHDRGRNTIYF

j_gene: TRBJ1-5
d_gene: NA
v_gene: TRBV7-9
abundance: NA
CDR3nt: TGTGCCAGCAGCCCCCCGGGTGGACAGCCCCAGCATTTT
CDR3aa: CASSPPGGQPQHF

j_gene: TRBJ1-2
d_gene: NA
v_gene: TRBV3-1
abundance: NA
CDR3nt: TGTGCCAGCAGCCAAAAGTACGTAGCTGGGGATGGCTACACCTTC
CDR3aa: CASSQKYVAGDGYTF

j_gene: TRBJ2-2
d_gene: TRBD2
v_gene: TRBV12-3/TRBV12-4
abundance: NA
CDR3nt: TGTGCCAGCAGTTTAGGAGTGACTAGCGGTACGAACACCGGGGAGCTGTTTTTT
CDR3aa: CASSLGVTSGTNTGELFF

j_gene: TRBJ2-1
d_gene: TRBD2
v_gene: TRBV2
abundance: NA
CDR3nt: TGTGCCAGCAGTGCTCGGACTAGCTCCTACAATGAGCAGTTCTTC
CDR3aa: CASSARTSSYNEQFF

j_gene: TRBJ1-1
d_gene: TRBD1
v_gene: TRBV11-2
abundance: NA
CDR3nt: TGTGCCAGCAGCACGGACAGGGTGTCGAACACTGAAGCTTTCTTT
CDR3aa: CASSTDRVSNTEAFF

j_gene: TRBJ2-6
d_gene: NA
v_gene: TRBV5-1
abundance: NA
CDR3nt: TGCGCCAGGGAGAACTCCAGGACTTTC
CDR3aa: CARENSRTF

j_gene: TRBJ2-1
d_gene: TRBD1
v_gene: TRBV12-3/TRBV12-4
abundance: NA
CDR3nt: TGTGCCAGCAGTTCCGGGGCAGGGGGCCGGAATGAGCAGTTCTTC
CDR3aa: CASSSGAGGRNEQFF

j_gene: TRBJ2-3
d_gene: NA
v_gene: TRBV29-1
abundance: NA
CDR3nt: TGCAGCGGAGGGGGACGGCAGCCTAGCACAGATACGCAGTATTTT
CDR3aa: CSGGGRQPSTDTQYF

j_gene: TRBJ1-2
d_gene: NA
v_gene: TRBV30
abundance: NA
CDR3nt: TGTGCCTGGAGGGACTCCCTTAACTATGGCTACACCTTC
CDR3aa: CAWRDSLNYGYTF

j_gene: TRBJ2-7
d_gene: TRBD1
v_gene: TRBV11-2
abundance: NA
CDR3nt: TGTGCCAGCAGCTTAGATGGGTGGGGACAGAGAGTCTACGAGCAGTACTTC
CDR3aa: CASSLDGWGQRVYEQYF

j_gene: TRBJ1-1
d_gene: NA
v_gene: TRBV11-3
abundance: NA
CDR3nt: TGTGCCAGCAGCTTAGAGGGCTTAATGAACACTGAAGCTTTCTTT
CDR3aa: CASSLEGLMNTEAFF

j_gene: TRBJ2-1
d_gene: NA
v_gene: TRBV29-1
abundance: NA
CDR3nt: TGCAGCGTTGAGCAGGTCCGGGACAATGAGCAGTTCTTC
CDR3aa: CSVEQVRDNEQFF

j_gene: TRBJ1-3
d_gene: NA
v_gene: TRBV6-6
abundance: NA
CDR3nt: TGTGCCAGCAGTTCGGCGGGAAACACCATATATTTT
CDR3aa: CASSSAGNTIYF

j_gene: TRBJ1-5
d_gene: NA
v_gene: TRBV7-6
abundance: NA
CDR3nt: TGTGCCAGCAGCTTAGGGGGTGACGGTCAGCCCCAGCATTTT
CDR3aa: CASSLGGDGQPQHF

j_gene: TRBJ2-5
d_gene: TRBD2
v_gene: TRBV9
abundance: NA
CDR3nt: TGTGCCAGCAGCGTAGCTCCTAGCGGGGAGACCCAGTACTTC
CDR3aa: CASSVAPSGETQYF

j_gene: TRBJ1-4
d_gene: NA
v_gene: TRBV7-9
abundance: NA
CDR3nt: TGTGCCAGCAGCTCCCCCCCCGGGATCAGGGTTCGAGAAAAACTGTTTTTT
CDR3aa: CASSSPPGIRVREKLFF

j_gene: TRBJ2-1
d_gene: TRBD2
v_gene: TRBV7-2
abundance: NA
CDR3nt: TGTGCCAGCAGCTTAGGGACTAGCGGGGGGGTTGGTGAGCAGTTCTTC
CDR3aa: CASSLGTSGGVGEQFF

j_gene: TRBJ2-5
d_gene: TRBD2
v_gene: TRBV6-2/TRBV6-3
abundance: NA
CDR3nt: TGTGCCAGCAGCCCGCTCGGACTAGCGGGGGGGCGGGAGACCCAGTACTTC
CDR3aa: CASSPLGLAGGRETQYF

j_gene: TRBJ2-7
d_gene: NA
v_gene: TRBV20-1
abundance: NA
CDR3nt: TGCAGTGCTATCCGCGGCAACCGTTTGAGTGAGCAGTACTTC
CDR3aa: CSAIRGNRLSEQYF

j_gene: TRBJ2-7
d_gene: TRBD2
v_gene: TRBV20-1
abundance: NA
CDR3nt: TGCAGTGCCAGGACTAGCGACTCCTACGAGCAGTACTTC
CDR3aa: CSARTSDSYEQYF

j_gene: TRBJ1-2
d_gene: NA
v_gene: TRBV19
abundance: NA
CDR3nt: TGTGCCAGTAGCCCTCCCGGGATTAACTATGGCTACACCTTC
CDR3aa: CASSPPGINYGYTF

j_gene: TRBJ2-7
d_gene: TRBD2
v_gene: TRBV4-2
abundance: NA
CDR3nt: TGTGCCAGCAGCCAAGATAGGGGACTAGCGGGGGGGGACTACGAGCAGTACTTC
CDR3aa: CASSQDRGLAGGDYEQYF

j_gene: TRBJ2-5
d_gene: TRBD2
v_gene: TRBV7-9
abundance: once
CDR3nt: TGTGCCAGCAGCCCCCGAGCGGGGGGGCTACAAGAGACCCAGTACTTC
CDR3aa: CASSPRAGGLQETQYF

j_gene: TRBJ1-2
d_gene: NA
v_gene: TRBV5-6
abundance: NA
CDR3nt: TGTGCCAGCAGCTTGATTTCCTCAGGGAACTATGGCTACACCTTC
CDR3aa: CASSLISSGNYGYTF

j_gene: TRBJ2-1
d_gene: TRBD2
v_gene: TRBV28
abundance: once
CDR3nt: TGTGCCAGCAGTTTAGGCGGGGGTAGCGGTGCCTACAATGAGCAGTTCTTC
CDR3aa: CASSLGGGSGAYNEQFF

j_gene: TRBJ2-1
d_gene: TRBD2
v_gene: TRBV28
abundance: NA
CDR3nt: TGTGCCAGCAGTCCCCTGGTGTTGCGGGGGATCTACAATGAGCAGTTCTTC
CDR3aa: CASSPLVLRGIYNEQFF

j_gene: TRBJ2-3
d_gene: NA
v_gene: TRBV14
abundance: NA
CDR3nt: TGTGCCAGCAGCCAAGATCTGGGGCAGGTCACAGATACGCAGTATTTT
CDR3aa: CASSQDLGQVTDTQYF

j_gene: TRBJ2-5
d_gene: TRBD1
v_gene: TRBV9
abundance: NA
CDR3nt: TGTGCCAGCAGCGTTGGGACAGCTGTACAAGAGACCCAGTACTTC
CDR3aa: CASSVGTAVQETQYF

j_gene: TRBJ2-3
d_gene: NA
v_gene: TRBV12-3/TRBV12-4
abundance: NA
CDR3nt: TGTGCCAGCAGTTTAGAACTAGATACGCAGTATTTT
CDR3aa: CASSLELDTQYF

j_gene: TRBJ2-7
d_gene: NA
v_gene: TRBV2
abundance: NA
CDR3nt: TGTGCCAGCAGTTACCAGGGAGGCGAGCAGTACTTC
CDR3aa: CASSYQGGEQYF

j_gene: TRBJ1-3
d_gene: NA
v_gene: TRBV6-1
abundance: NA
CDR3nt: TGTGCCAGCAGTGTTACCGGCCCGGTAGGAAACACCATATATTTT
CDR3aa: CASSVTGPVGNTIYF

j_gene: TRBJ2-5
d_gene: TRBD2
v_gene: TRBV3-1
abundance: NA
CDR3nt: TGTGCCAGCAGCCAAGCAGCTCTAGCGGGGGCGGGTTTCGATAAAGAGACCCAGTACTTC
CDR3aa: CASSQAALAGAGFDKETQYF

j_gene: TRBJ2-3
d_gene: TRBD2
v_gene: TRBV4-2
abundance: NA
CDR3nt: TGTGCCAGCAGCCAGAGATCACAAGCGGGGGCCGGCACAGATACGCAGTATTTT
CDR3aa: CASSQRSQAGAGTDTQYF

j_gene: TRBJ2-7
d_gene: TRBD2
v_gene: TRBV7-8
abundance: NA
CDR3nt: TGTGCCAGCAGCTTAGTGACGGGGCAGCGGGGGGCTTACTACGAGCAGTACTTC
CDR3aa: CASSLVTGQRGAYYEQYF

j_gene: TRBJ1-5
d_gene: NA
v_gene: TRBV6-5
abundance: NA
CDR3nt: TGTGCCAGCAGTTACGGTACAGGGAGATTTAGCAATCAGCCCCAGCATTTT
CDR3aa: CASSYGTGRFSNQPQHF

j_gene: TRBJ2-5
d_gene: NA
v_gene: TRBV25-1
abundance: NA
CDR3nt: TGTGCCAGCACTCCGGCAGGCCAAGAGACCCAGTACTTC
CDR3aa: CASTPAGQETQYF

j_gene: TRBJ1-2
d_gene: NA
v_gene: TRBV24-1
abundance: NA
CDR3nt: TGTGCCACAAGTACGGGGGACTATGGCTACACCTTC
CDR3aa: CATSTGDYGYTF

j_gene: TRBJ2-3
d_gene: NA
v_gene: TRBV20-1
abundance: NA
CDR3nt: TGCAGTGCTAGGAAACGGGGGAGGGATACGCAGTATTTT
CDR3aa: CSARKRGRDTQYF